This TCR beta chain was recorded in a study of cytotoxic CD8 clonotypes in ibrutinib-treated CLL. Study-level background: The average sample held roughly 250,000 productive templates and 85,000 to 100,000 productive rearrangements.

Remarks on this clone: Its antigen is currently unknown.

Libraries were prepared by immunoSEQ multiplex PCR; TCRdb keeps only in-frame clonotypes and omits some of them. The table records about 35,000 clones, 70% to 75% of them present only once. The germline gives CDR1 WSHSY, CDR2 SAAADI. CDR3 size: 16 residues. After removal of 3 bases from V and 7 bases from J, the junction contained 7 bases not matched to a gene. Study-level results: Sustained-remission patients were sampled at different times than progressing patients were. Among the clonotypes, public ones were uncommon and contracted or held stable on treatment.

This receptor was obtained from a human donor with chronic lymphocytic leukemia. The gene calls are TRBV10-2 and TRBJ1-6; TRBD1 matches 9 bases. The material sequenced was PBMCs, taken at disease progression, from a patient treated with ibrutinib. Here the CDR3 DNA reads TGCGCCAGCAGTGATTCTCCGGGACAGGGAAATTCACCCCTCCACTTT. Residues: CASSDSPGQGNSPLHF.